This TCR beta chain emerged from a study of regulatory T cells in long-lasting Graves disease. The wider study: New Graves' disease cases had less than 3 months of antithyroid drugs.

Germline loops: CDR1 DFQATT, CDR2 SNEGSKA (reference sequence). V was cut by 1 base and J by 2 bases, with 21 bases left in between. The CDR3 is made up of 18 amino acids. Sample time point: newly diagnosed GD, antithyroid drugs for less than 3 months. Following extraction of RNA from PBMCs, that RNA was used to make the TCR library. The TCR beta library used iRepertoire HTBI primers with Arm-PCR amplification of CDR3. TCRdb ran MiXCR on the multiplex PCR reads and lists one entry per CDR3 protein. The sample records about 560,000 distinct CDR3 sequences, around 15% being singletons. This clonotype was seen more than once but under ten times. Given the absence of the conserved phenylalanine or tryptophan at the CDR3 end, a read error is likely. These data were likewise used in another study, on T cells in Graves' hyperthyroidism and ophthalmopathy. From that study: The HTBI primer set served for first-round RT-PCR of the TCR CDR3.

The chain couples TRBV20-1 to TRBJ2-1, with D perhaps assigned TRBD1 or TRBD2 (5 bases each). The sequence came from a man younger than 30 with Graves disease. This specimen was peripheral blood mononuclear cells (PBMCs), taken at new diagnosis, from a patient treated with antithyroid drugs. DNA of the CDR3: TGCAGTGCTAGAGTTGGAGAAGATGGGGGAACTACCTACAATGAGCAGTTCTCC. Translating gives CSARVGEDGGTTYNEQFS.